This record looks at one TCR beta chain sequence and its context. The data originate from a study of blood T cell repertoires in COVID-19. The table came from immunoSEQ multiplex PCR; TCRdb's copy has only in-frame clones and leaves some out. The table shows about 160,000 clones, with about 85% occurring only once. CDR3 length: 11 residues. In germline, CDR1 is DFQATT, CDR2 SNEGSKA (reference sequence). Trimming at V came to 6 bases and at J to 9 bases, leaving 6 bases not matched to a gene. The chain couples TRBV20-1 to TRBJ1-2, with 8 bases fitting TRBD1. This TCR derives from a woman aged 55-69 years with active or convalescent COVID-19. What was sequenced was peripheral blood. The CDR3 loop is CSAQDRVSYTF. Here the CDR3 DNA reads TGCAGTGCACAGGACAGGGTCAGCTACACCTTC.